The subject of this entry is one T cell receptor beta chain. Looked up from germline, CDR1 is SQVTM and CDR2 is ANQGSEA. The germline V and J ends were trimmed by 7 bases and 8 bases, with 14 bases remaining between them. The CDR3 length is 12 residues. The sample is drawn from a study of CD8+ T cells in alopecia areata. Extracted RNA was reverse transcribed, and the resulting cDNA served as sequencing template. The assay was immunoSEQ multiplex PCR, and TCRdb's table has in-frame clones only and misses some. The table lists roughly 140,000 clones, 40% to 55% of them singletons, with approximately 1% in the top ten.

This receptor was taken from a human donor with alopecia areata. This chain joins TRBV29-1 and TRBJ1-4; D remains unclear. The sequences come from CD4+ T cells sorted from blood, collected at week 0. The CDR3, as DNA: TGCAGCGCCCAAGGATCAAGGGAAAAACTGTTTTTT. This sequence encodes CSAQGSREKLFF.